A selection of T cell receptor beta chains follows, all from one sample in a study of T cells in Graves' hyperthyroidism and ophthalmopathy. TCRdb called the multiplex PCR reads again in MiXCR, with one record for every CDR3 protein. The sample contains over 400,000 distinct CDR3 sequences, about 22% of which appear only once. The sequenced material came from blood. The receptors stem from a woman aged 70 to 79 with Graves' ophthalmopathy. The CDR3 runs from the conserved cysteine through the conserved F or W. Fields, in order: clone size, D gene, V gene, J gene, CDR3 DNA, CDR3 protein. D genes are given only for firm matches. Rows give clone size only sometimes, using once, few, many, or a class for an expanded clone.

>few|TRBD2|TRBV5-1|TRBJ2-5
TGCGCCAGCAGCTTGGAGACTAGCGGGAGCCGTCGGTACTTC
CASSLETSGSRRYF
>few|TRBD2|TRBV20-1|TRBJ2-7
TGCAGTGCTAAGGGACTAGCGGGGGGATACGAGCAGTACTTC
CSAKGLAGGYEQYF
>many|.|TRBV2|TRBJ1-6
TGTGCCAGCACTAATTTCGGCGGCGGTACACCCCTCCACTTT
CASTNFGGGTPLHF
>few|.|TRBV6-2/TRBV6-3|TRBJ2-5
TGTGCCAGCGCAACCCCTCGGGACAACTTGGGAGAGACCCAGTACTTC
CASATPRDNLGETQYF
>.|TRBD1|TRBV19|TRBJ1-5
TGTGCCAGTAGTGAAAGGACAGGCAAAGGCAATCAGCCCCAGCATTTT
CASSERTGKGNQPQHF
>.|.|TRBV12-3/TRBV12-4|TRBJ2-7
TGTGCCAGCAGTTTAGGTACCCCGGGCGAGCAGTACTTC
CASSLGTPGEQYF
>.|.|TRBV20-1|TRBJ2-7
TGCAGTGCTAGAGATCACCACCCCTACGAGCAGTACTTC
CSARDHHPYEQYF
>.|.|TRBV25-1|TRBJ2-5
TGTGCCAGCAGCCACGTTTCAGAGACCCAGTACTTC
CASSHVSETQYF
>.|.|TRBV20-1|TRBJ2-2
TGCAGTGCTAGACCACCGGCTGGGGAGCTGTTTTTT
CSARPPAGELFF
>.|TRBD1|TRBV6-1|TRBJ1-1
TGTGCCAGCAGATCGACAGGGAGCACTGAAGCTTTCTTT
CASRSTGSTEAFF
>many|TRBD1|TRBV7-8|TRBJ2-3
TGTGCCAGCAGCTGGGGACAGGGTGGTTCAGATACGCAGTATTTT
CASSWGQGGSDTQYF
>few|TRBD1|TRBV12-3/TRBV12-4|TRBJ1-2
TGTGCCAGCAGTTCCATTCGGGACAGCCACCTAAACTATGGCTACACCTTC
CASSSIRDSHLNYGYTF
>few|.|TRBV12-3/TRBV12-4|TRBJ2-2
TGTGCCAGCAGTCAACCTCTGGGCGAGAGTCACACCGGGGAGCTGTTTTTT
CASSQPLGESHTGELFF
>.|.|TRBV5-1|TRBJ2-7
TGCGCCAGCAGCTTGGATCTAGACCCCTACGAGCAGTACTTC
CASSLDLDPYEQYF
>.|TRBD1|TRBV6-2/TRBV6-3|TRBJ2-7
TGTGCCAGCAGTTACCGGGACAGGGGGAAAGGCTACGAGCAGTACTTC
CASSYRDRGKGYEQYF
>.|.|TRBV20-1|TRBJ1-2
TGCAGTGCTCCAATCCTCACGGGACACAGTGGCTACACCTTC
CSAPILTGHSGYTF